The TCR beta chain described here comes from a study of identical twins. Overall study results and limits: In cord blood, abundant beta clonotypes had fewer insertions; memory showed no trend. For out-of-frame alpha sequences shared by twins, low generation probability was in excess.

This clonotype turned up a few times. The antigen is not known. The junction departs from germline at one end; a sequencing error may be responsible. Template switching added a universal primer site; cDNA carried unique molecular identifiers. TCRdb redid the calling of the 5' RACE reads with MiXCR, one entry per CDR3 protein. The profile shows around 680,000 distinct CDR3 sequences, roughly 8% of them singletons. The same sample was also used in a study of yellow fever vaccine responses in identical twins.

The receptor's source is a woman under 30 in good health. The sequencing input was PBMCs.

The CDR3 DNA sequence: TGCAGCGTAGAAGGGGGGGACATCCTCTTGAATGAGCAGTTCTTC. Its protein product is CSVEGGDILLNEQFF. The genes are TRBV29-1 and TRBJ2-1; a weak D match, TRBD2 (7 bases). The CDR3 totals 15 residues. Looked up from germline, CDR1 is SQVTM and CDR2 is ANQGSEA.